Sequencing of this TCR beta chain was carried out in a study of blood T cell repertoires in COVID-19. Authors' processing steps: By means of reference gene primer amplification, nucleated cell counts were estimated. Generated by immunoSEQ multiplex PCR, the TCRdb table keeps only in-frame clones and is missing some. That table furnishes V, J and clone size, whereas the DNA furnished D and trimming. The sample has hundreds of thousands of clones, around four fifths seen once. V was shortened by 4 bases and J by 5 bases, with 9 bases between the two germline ends. CDR3 size: 13 residues. Germline CDR1 reads SGHTA; CDR2 reads FQGNSA.

This receptor was obtained from a man aged 25-45 years with active or convalescent COVID-19. Sequenced: peripheral blood. This chain links TRBV7-2 with TRBJ2-1, with D perhaps matching TRBD1 (5 bases). In DNA, the CDR3 is TGTGCCAGCAGCTCCCAAGGGGACAATGAGCAGTTCTTC. Translation: CASSSQGDNEQFF.